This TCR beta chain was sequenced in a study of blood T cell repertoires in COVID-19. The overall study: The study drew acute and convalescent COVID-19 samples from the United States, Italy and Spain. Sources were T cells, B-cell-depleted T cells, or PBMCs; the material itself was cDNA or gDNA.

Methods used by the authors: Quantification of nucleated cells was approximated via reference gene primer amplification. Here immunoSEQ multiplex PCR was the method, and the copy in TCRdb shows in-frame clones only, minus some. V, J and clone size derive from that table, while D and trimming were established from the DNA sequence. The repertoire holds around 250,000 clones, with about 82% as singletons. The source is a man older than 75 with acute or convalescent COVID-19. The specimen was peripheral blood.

The CDR3 loop is CASSFASGREQFF. The CDR3 DNA sequence: TGTGCCAGCAGTTTCGCTAGCGGGAGGGAGCAGTTCTTC. The chain joins TRBV28 to TRBJ2-1, with 11 positions matching TRBD2. CDR3 size: 13 residues. V was pared by 3 bases and J by 10 bases, with 2 bases of the junction left unmatched. The germline gives CDR1 MDHEN, CDR2 SYDVKM.